This entry describes one TCR beta chain. V lost 0 bases, J lost 4 bases, and 9 bases lay in between. CDR1 and CDR2 from the germline V gene are SGHRS and YFSETQ. The CDR3 spans 14 residues. Ten milliliters of peripheral blood were drawn from each donor. RNA extraction gave at least 5.5 micrograms of total RNA per sample. The data originate from a study of blood T cells in healthy people across ages. A J-beta primer mix and a sample-barcoded 5' primer were used in a second PCR of about 7 to 12 cycles. MiXCR was run by TCRdb on the 5' RACE reads, yielding one entry per CDR3 protein. The sample consists of roughly 1,700,000 distinct CDR3 sequences, 28% of them appearing once.

The clonotype comes from a woman in her twenties or thirties in good health. The chain joins TRBV5-1 to TRBJ2-3, with no clear D. Input material: blood. The CDR3 sequence is CASSLVGDADTQYF. As DNA, the CDR3 is TGCGCCAGCAGCTTGGTGGGCGACGCAGATACGCAGTATTTT. Based on the CDR3 plus reference TRBV5-1 and TRBJ2-3, the full variable domain is KAGVTQTPRYLIKTRGQQVTLSCSPISGHRSVSWYQQTPGQGLQFLFEYFSETQRNKGNFPGRFSGRQFSNSRSEMNVSTLELGDSALYLCASSLVGDADTQYFGPGTRLTVL.